This T cell receptor beta chain was sequenced during a study of blood T cell repertoires in COVID-19. The CDR3 length is 13 residues. Trimming cost V 4 bases and J 10 bases, with 16 bases left between them. Germline CDR1 is SNHLY and CDR2 is FYNNEI. In terms of age and location, participants ranged from roughly 18 to 89 years and lived in under 30 US areas. Cohorts were determined from participant-reported clinical history. Profiling relied on immunoSEQ multiplex PCR, and the TCRdb table lists in-frame clones only, not all of them. The sample holds about 280,000 clones; around 89% are singletons and the top ten take roughly 2%.

Sequencing was done on a sample of PBMCs or T cells enriched from blood (not recorded which). The receptor was isolated from a woman aged 60-75 years in a cohort exposed to, infected with or recovered from COVID-19 (not recorded which). The chain carries TRBV2 and TRBJ1-1, with D possibly matching TRBD1 (6 bases). CDR3 sequence: CASSGNTGLGAFF. For the CDR3, the DNA is TGTGCCAGCAGTGGCAACACAGGGTTAGGAGCTTTCTTT. The entire variable domain, with the rest obtained from reference TRBV2 and TRBJ1-1, is as follows: EPEVTQTPSHQVTQMGQEVILRCVPISNHLYFYWYRQILGQKVEFLVSFYNNEISEKSEIFDDQFSVERPDGSNFTLKIRSTKLEDSAMYFCASSGNTGLGAFFGQGTRLTVV.